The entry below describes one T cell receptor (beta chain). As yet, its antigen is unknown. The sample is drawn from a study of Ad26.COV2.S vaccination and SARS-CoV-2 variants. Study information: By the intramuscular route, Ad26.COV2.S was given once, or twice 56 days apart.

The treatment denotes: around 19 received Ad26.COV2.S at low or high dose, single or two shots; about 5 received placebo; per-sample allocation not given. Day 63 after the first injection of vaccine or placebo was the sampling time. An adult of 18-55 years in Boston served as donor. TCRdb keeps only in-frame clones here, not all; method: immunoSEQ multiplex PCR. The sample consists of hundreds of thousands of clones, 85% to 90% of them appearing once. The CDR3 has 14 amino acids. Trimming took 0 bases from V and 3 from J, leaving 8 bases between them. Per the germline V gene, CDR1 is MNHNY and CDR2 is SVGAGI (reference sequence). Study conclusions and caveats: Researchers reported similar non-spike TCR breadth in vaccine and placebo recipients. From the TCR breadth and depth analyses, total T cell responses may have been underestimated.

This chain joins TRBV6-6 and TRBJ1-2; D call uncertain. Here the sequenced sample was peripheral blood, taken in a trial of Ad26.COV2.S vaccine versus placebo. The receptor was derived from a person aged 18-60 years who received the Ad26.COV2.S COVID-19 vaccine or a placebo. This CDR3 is CASSYSEGDYGYTF. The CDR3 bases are TGTGCCAGCAGTTACTCGGAGGGAGACTATGGCTACACCTTC.